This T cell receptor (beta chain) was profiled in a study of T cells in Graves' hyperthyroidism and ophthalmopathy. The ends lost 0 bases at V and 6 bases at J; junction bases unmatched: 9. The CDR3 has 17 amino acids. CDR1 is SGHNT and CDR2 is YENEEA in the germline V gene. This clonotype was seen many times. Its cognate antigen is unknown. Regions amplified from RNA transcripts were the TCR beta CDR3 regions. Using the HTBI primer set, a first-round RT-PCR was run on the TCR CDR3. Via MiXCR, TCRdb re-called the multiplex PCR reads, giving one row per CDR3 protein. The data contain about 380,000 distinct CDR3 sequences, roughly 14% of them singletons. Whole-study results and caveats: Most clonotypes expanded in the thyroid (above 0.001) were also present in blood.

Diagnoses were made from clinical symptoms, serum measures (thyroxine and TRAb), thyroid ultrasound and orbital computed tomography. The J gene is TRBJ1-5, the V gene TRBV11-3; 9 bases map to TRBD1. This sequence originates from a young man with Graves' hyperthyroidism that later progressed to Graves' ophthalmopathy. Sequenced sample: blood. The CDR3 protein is CASSLDQDRGRGQPQHF. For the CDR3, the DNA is TGTGCCAGCAGCTTAGATCAGGACAGGGGAAGGGGTCAGCCCCAGCATTTT.